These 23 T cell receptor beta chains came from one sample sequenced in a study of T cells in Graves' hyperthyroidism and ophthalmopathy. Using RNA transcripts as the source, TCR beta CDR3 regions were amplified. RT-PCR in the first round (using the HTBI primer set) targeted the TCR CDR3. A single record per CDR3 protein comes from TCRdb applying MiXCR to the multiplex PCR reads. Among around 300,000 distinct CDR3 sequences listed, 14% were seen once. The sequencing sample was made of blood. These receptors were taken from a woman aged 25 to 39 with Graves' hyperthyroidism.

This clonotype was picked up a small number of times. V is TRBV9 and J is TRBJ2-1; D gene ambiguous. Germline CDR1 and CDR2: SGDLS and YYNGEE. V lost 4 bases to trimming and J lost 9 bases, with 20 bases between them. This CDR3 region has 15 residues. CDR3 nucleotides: TGTGCCAGCAGCCCAACCTCCGGCCCCGTGGGTGAGCAGTTCTTC. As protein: CASSPTSGPVGEQFF. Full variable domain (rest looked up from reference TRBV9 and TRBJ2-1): DSGVTQTPKHLITATGQRVTLRCSPRSGDLSVYWYQQSLDQGLQFLIQYYNGEERAKGNILERFSAQQFPDLHSELNLSSLELGDSALYFCASSPTSGPVGEQFFGPGTRLTVL.

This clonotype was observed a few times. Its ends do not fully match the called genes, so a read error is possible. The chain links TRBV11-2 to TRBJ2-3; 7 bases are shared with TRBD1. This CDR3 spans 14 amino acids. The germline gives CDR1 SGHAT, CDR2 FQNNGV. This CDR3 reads CASSIRGIAETQYF. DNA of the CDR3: TGTGCCAGCAGCATCAGGGGGATTGCAGAGACGCAGTATTTT.

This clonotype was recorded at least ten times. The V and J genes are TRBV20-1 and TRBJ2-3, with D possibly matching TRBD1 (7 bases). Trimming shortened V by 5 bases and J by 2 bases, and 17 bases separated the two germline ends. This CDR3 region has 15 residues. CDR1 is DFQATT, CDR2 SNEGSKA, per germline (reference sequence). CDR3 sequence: CSAAQGGTVTDTQYF. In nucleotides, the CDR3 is TGCAGTGCTGCCCAGGGGGGAACCGTCACAGATACGCAGTATTTT.

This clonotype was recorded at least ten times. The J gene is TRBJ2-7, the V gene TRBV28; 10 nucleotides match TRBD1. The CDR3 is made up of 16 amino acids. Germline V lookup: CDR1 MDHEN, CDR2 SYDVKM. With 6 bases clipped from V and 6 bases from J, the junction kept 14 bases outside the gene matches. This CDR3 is CASSIFNGGQGTEQYF. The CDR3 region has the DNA TGTGCCAGCAGCATCTTCAATGGGGGACAGGGGACCGAGCAGTACTTC.

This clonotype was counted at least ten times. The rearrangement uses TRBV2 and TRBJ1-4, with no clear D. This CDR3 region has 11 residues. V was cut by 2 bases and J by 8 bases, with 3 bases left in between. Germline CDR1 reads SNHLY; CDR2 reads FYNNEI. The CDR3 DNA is TGTGCCAGCAGTGAATCCGAAAAACTGTTTTTT. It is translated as CASSESEKLFF.

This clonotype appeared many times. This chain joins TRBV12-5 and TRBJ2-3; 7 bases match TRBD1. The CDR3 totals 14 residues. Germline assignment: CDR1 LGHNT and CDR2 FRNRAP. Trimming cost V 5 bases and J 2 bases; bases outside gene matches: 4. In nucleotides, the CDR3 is TGTGCTAGTGGTCGAACAGGGGTCACAGATACGCAGTATTTT. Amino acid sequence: CASGRTGVTDTQYF.

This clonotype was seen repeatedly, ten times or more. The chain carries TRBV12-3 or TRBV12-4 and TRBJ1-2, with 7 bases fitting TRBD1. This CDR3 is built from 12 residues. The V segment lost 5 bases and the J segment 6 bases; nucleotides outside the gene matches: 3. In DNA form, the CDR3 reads TGTGCCAGCAGTACCGGGACAGATGGCTACACCTTC. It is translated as CASSTGTDGYTF.

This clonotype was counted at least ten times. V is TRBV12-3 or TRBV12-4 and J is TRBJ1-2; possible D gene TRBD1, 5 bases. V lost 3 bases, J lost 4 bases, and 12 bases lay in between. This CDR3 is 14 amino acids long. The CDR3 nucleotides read TGTGCCAGCAGTTTGTCAGGGTGGGGCTATGGCTACACCTTC. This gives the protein CASSLSGWGYGYTF.

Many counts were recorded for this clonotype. The CDR3 sequence: CAIRGAQGQPQHF. CDR3 coding DNA: TGTGCCATCAGAGGGGCACAGGGTCAGCCCCAGCATTTT. The chain couples TRBV10-3 to TRBJ1-5, with a weak D call TRBD1 (6 bases). This CDR3 comprises 13 residues. Germline V gene data show CDR1 as ENHRY and CDR2 as SYGVKD. The V end lost 6 bases, the J end lost 6 bases, and 12 bases lay between the germline ends.

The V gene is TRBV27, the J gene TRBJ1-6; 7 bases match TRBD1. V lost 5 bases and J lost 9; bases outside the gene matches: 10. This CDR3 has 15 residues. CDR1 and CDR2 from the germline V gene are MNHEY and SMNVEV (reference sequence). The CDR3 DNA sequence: TGTGCCAGCAGTCTCACTACAGGGGAGGGTTCACCCCTCCACTTT. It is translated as CASSLTTGEGSPLHF.

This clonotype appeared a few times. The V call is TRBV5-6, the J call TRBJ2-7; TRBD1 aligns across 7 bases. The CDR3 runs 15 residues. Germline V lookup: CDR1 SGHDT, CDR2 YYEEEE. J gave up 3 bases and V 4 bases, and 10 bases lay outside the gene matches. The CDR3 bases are TGTGCCAGCAGCACGCGGACAGGATTGTACTACGAGCAGTACTTC. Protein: CASSTRTGLYYEQYF.

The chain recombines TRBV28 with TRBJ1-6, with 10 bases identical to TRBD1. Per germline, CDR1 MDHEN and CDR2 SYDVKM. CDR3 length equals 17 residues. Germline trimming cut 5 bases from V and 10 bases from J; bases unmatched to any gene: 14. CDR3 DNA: TGTGCCAGCAGTCCCCCTACCGGGACAGGGGACCTCTCACCCCTCCACTTT. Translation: CASSPPTGTGDLSPLHF.

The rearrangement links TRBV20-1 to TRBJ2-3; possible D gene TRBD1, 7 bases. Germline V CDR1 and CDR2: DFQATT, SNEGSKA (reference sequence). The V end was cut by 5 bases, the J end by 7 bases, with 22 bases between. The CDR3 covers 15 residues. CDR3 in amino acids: CSARATGRSRNTQYF. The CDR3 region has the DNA TGCAGTGCTCGAGCGACAGGGAGGAGCCGGAATACGCAGTATTTT.

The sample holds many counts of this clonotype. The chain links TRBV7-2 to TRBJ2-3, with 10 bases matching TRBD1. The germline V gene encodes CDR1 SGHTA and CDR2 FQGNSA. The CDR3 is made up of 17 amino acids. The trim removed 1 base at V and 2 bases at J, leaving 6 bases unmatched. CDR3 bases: TGTGCCAGCAGCTTAGGGGACAGGGGCCTACTCACAGATACGCAGTATTTT. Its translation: CASSLGDRGLLTDTQYF.

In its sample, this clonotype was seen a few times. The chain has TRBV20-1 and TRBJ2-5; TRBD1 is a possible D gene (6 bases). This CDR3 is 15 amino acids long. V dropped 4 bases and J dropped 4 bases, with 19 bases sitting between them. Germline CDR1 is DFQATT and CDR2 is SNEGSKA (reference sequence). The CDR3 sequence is CSATDQGFRLETQYF. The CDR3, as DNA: TGCAGTGCTACGGATCAGGGGTTTAGGTTAGAGACCCAGTACTTC.

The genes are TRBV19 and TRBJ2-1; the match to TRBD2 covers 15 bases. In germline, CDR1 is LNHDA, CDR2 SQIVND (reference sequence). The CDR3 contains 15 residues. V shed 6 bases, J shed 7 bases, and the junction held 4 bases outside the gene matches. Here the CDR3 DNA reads TGTGCCAGTAGCCAAGGGACTAGCGGGGGGAATGAGCAGTTCTTC. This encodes CASSQGTSGGNEQFF.

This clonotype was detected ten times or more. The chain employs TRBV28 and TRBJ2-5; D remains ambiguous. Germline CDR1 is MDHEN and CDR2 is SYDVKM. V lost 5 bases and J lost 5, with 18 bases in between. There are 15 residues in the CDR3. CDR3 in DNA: TGTGCCAGCAGTCCGCCCGGCCTCTCGGTGGAGACCCAGTACTTC. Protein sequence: CASSPPGLSVETQYF.

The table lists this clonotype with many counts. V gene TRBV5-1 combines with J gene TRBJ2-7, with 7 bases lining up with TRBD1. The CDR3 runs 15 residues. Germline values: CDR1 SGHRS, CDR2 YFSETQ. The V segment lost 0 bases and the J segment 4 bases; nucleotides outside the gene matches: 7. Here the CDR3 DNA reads TGCGCCAGCAGCTTGGTCGGACAGGATCGGTACGAGCAGTACTTC. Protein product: CASSLVGQDRYEQYF. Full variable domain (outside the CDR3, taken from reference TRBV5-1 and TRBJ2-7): KAGVTQTPRYLIKTRGQQVTLSCSPISGHRSVSWYQQTPGQGLQFLFEYFSETQRNKGNFPGRFSGRQFSNSRSEMNVSTLELGDSALYLCASSLVGQDRYEQYFGPGTRLTVT.

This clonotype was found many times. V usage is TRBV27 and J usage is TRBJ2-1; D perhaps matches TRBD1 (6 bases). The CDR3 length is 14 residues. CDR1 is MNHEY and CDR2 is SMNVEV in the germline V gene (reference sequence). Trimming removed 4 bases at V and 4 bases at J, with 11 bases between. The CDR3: CASSSGHIYNEQFF. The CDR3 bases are TGTGCCAGCAGTTCGGGACACATTTACAATGAGCAGTTCTTC.

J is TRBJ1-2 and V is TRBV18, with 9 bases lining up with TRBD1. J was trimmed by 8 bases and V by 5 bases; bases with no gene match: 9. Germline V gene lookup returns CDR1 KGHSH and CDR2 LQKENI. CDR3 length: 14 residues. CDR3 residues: CASSATGGVRGYTF. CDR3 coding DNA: TGTGCCAGCTCAGCGACAGGGGGAGTGCGAGGCTACACCTTC.

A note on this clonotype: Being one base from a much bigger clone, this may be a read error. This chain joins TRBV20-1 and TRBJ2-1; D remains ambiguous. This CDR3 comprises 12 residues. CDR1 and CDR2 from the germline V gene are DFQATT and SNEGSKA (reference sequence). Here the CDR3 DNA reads TGCAGTGCTAGCGACTCCTACAATGAGCAGTCCTTC. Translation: CSASDSYNEQSF.

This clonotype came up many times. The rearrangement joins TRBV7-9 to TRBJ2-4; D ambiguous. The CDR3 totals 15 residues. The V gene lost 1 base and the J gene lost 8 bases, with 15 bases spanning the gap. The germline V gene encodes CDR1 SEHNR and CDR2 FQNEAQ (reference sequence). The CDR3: CASSLDRTTADIQYF. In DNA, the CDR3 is TGTGCCAGCAGCTTAGACCGTACCACGGCGGACATTCAGTACTTC. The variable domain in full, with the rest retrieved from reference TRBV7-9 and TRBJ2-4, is DTGVSQNPRHKITKRGQNVTFRCDPISEHNRLYWYRQTLGQGPEFLTYFQNEAQLEKSRLLSDRFSAERPKGSFSTLEIQRTEQGDSAMYLCASSLDRTTADIQYFGAGTRLSVL.

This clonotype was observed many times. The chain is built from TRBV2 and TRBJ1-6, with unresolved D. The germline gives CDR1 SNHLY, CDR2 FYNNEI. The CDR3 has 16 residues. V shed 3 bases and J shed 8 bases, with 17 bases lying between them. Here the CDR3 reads CASSESQQRSDSPLHF. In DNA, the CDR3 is TGTGCCAGCAGTGAGTCCCAACAGCGCTCTGATTCACCCCTCCACTTT.